This TCR beta chain was captured in a study of patients and donors after allogeneic stem cell transplantation. TCRdb re-derived calls from the RT-PCR reads in MiXCR, one entry per CDR3 protein. This table has 57,000 or so distinct CDR3 sequences, 13% appearing once. The V gene end was trimmed by 6 bases and the J gene end by 5 bases; junction bases not matched to a gene: 12. This CDR3 region has 14 residues. CDR1 and CDR2 from the germline V gene are DFQATT and SNEGSKA (reference sequence). The TCR was taken from a human donor who was either an allogeneic HSCT recipient or a stem cell or donor lymphocyte infusion donor (not recorded which). It is not recorded whose cells these are; they may come from a transplant donor. The V and J genes are TRBV20-1 and TRBJ2-7; the match to TRBD2 covers 8 bases. Sequencing was performed on blood, either unsorted or a sorted T cell fraction (not recorded which). The CDR3 nucleotides read TGCAGTGCCCCCCCCGTAGCGGGATTGAACGAGCAGTACTTC. It codes for CSAPPVAGLNEQYF.